A selection of T cell receptor beta chains follows, all from one sample in a study of T cells after yellow fever vaccination. TCRdb recomputed calls from the 5' RACE reads with MiXCR, one row per CDR3 protein. The data contain about 320,000 distinct CDR3 sequences, approximately 4.5% of them singletons. This specimen was PBMCs, taken 15 days after the yellow fever booster vaccination. These receptor sequences come from a man aged 18 to 29 who received the YFV17D yellow fever vaccine. The CDR3 runs from the conserved cysteine through the conserved F or W. Fields, in order: J gene, clone size, D gene, V gene, CDR3 protein. A D gene is named only where the DNA matches it firmly. The listing skips clone size in some rows; elsewhere it reads once, few, many or a size class.

TRBJ1-2,-,TRBD1,TRBV6-2/TRBV6-3,CASSYLEGARGYNF
TRBJ1-5,-,-,TRBV6-2/TRBV6-3,CASRPGFGQPQHF
TRBJ1-5,few,-,TRBV2,CASVAGINQPQHF
TRBJ1-5,few,-,TRBV6-6,CASSPPLRVVNQPQHF
TRBJ2-3,many,TRBD2,TRBV2,CASSEGLAGSTDTQYF
TRBJ2-1,many,-,TRBV4-2,CASSLSLGYGGDEQFF
TRBJ2-7,few,-,TRBV11-2,CASSLGTGKVYEQYF
TRBJ2-1,-,TRBD2,TRBV28,CASSYGEQLAGGHPYNEQFF
TRBJ2-7,-,TRBD2,TRBV20-1,CSATTAGLAIVQYF
TRBJ2-2,many,-,TRBV3-1,CASSQAITVTANTGELFF